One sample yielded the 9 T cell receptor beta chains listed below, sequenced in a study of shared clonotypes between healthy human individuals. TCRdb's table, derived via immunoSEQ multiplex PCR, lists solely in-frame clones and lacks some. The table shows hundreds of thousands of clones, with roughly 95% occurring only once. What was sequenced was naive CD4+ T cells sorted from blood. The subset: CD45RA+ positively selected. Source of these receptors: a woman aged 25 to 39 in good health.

CDR3 loop: CASSLLASATYEQYF. In nucleotides, the CDR3 is TGTGCCAGCAGTTTACTGGCTAGCGCGACCTACGAGCAGTACTTC. The chain uses TRBV28 and TRBJ2-7; D may be TRBD2 (6 bases). Germline V gene lookup returns CDR1 MDHEN and CDR2 SYDVKM. CDR3 length: 15 amino acids. V lost 2 bases to trimming and J lost 2 bases, with 13 bases between them.

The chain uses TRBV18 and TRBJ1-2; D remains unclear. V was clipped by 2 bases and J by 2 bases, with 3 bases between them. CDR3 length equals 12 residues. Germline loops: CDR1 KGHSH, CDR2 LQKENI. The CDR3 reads CASSPGNYGYTF. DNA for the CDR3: TGTGCCAGCTCACCAGGGAACTATGGCTACACCTTC.

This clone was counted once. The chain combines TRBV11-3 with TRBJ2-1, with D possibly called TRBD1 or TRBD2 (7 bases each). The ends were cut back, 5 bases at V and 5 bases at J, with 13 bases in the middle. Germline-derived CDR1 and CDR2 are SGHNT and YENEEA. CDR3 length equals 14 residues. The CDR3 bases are TGTGCCAGCAGCCGACAGGGAGGGGACAATGAGCAGTTCTTC. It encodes CASSRQGGDNEQFF.

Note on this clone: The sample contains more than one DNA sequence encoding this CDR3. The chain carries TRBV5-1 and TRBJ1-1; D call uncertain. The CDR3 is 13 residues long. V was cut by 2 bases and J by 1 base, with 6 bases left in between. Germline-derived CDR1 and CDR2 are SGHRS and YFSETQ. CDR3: CASSFGQNTEAFF. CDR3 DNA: TGCGCCAGCAGCTTTGGGCAGAACACTGAAGCTTTCTTT.

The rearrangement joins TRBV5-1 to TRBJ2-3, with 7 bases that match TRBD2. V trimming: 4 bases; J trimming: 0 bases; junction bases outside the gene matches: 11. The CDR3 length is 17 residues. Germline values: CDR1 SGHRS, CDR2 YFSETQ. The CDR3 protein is CASSPGRSVYSTDTQYF. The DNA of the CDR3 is TGCGCCAGCAGCCCCGGGAGGAGCGTCTATAGCACAGATACGCAGTATTTT.

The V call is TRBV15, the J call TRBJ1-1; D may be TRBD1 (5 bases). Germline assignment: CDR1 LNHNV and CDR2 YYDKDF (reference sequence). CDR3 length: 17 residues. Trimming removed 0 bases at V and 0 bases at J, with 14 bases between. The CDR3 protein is CATSRDWRGRVNTEAFF. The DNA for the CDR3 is TGTGCCACCAGCAGAGATTGGAGGGGCCGGGTGAACACTGAAGCTTTCTTT.

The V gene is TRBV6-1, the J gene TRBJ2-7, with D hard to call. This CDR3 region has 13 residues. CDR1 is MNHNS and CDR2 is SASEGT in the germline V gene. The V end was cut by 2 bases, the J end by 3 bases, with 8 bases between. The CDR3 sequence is CASSEFGDYEQYF. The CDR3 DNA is TGTGCCAGCAGTGAATTCGGAGACTACGAGCAGTACTTC.

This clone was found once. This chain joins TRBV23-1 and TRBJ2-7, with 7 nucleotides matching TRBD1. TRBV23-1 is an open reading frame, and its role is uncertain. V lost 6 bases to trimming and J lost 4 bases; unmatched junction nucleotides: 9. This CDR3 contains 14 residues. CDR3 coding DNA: TGCGCCAGCAGCCCCGGACAGGTGCGGTACGAGCAGTACTTC. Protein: CASSPGQVRYEQYF.

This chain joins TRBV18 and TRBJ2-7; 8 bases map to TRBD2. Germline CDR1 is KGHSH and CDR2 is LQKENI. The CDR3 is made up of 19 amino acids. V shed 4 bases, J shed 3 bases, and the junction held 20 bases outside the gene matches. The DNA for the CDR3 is TGTGCCAGCTCACTCTATCCAGGGGTGAGCGGGAGAAGGGGCTACGAGCAGTACTTC. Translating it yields CASSLYPGVSGRRGYEQYF.